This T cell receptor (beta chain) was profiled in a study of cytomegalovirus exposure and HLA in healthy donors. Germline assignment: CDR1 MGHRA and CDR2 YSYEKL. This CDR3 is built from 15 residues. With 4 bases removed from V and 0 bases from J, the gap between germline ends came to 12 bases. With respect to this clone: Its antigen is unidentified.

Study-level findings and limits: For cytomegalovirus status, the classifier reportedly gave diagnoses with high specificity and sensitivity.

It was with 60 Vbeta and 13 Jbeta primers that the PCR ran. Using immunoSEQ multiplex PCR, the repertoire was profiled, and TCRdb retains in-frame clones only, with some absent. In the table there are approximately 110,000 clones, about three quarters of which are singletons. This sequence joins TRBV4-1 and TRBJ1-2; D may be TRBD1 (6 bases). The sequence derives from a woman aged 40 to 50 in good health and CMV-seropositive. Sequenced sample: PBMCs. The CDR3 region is CASSPSQGSNYGYTF. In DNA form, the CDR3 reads TGCGCCAGCAGCCCTTCACAGGGATCTAACTATGGCTACACCTTC.